These 24 T cell receptor beta chains originate from one sample sequenced in a study of blood T cell repertoires in COVID-19. TCRdb keeps only in-frame clones here, not all; method: immunoSEQ multiplex PCR. The data show 120,000 or so clones, with approximately 90% seen just once and more than 1.5% held by the top ten. The specimen was peripheral blood. All receptors derive from a human donor in a cohort sampled during active COVID-19.

J is TRBJ1-5 and V is TRBV2, with a tentative D call TRBD1 (6 bases). CDR3 length equals 14 residues. Looked up from germline, CDR1 is SNHLY and CDR2 is FYNNEI. V dropped 4 bases and J dropped 2 bases, with 9 bases sitting between them. This CDR3 reads CASSGGRGNQPQHF. In DNA form, the CDR3 reads TGTGCCAGCAGTGGGGGGCGCGGCAATCAGCCCCAGCATTTT.

This sequence joins TRBV7-6 and TRBJ2-1; possibly TRBD2 for D (6 bases). The germline gives CDR1 SGHVS, CDR2 FNYEAQ. The CDR3 is 15 amino acids. The germline V and J ends were trimmed by 1 base and 3 bases, with 10 bases remaining between them. The chain's CDR3 is CASSLDGGVYNEQFF. For the CDR3, the DNA is TGTGCCAGCAGCTTAGACGGGGGTGTCTACAATGAGCAGTTCTTC.

The chain has TRBV20-1 and TRBJ2-1, with D maybe TRBD1 (6 bases). The V and J ends lost 3 bases and 9 bases respectively, with 12 bases between them. This CDR3 is built from 12 residues. CDR1 DFQATT and CDR2 SNEGSKA come from the germline V gene (reference sequence). In DNA, the CDR3 is TGCAGTGCTAGTTGGCAGGGGAGTGAGCAGTTCTTC. It translates to CSASWQGSEQFF.

The chain links TRBV7-9 to TRBJ2-1; 8 bases fit TRBD2. The germline V gene has CDR1 SEHNR and CDR2 FQNEAQ (reference sequence). The J segment lost 6 bases and the V segment lost 5 bases, leaving 12 bases of the junction unmatched. This CDR3 has 16 amino acids. The CDR3 loop is CASSHPGTRIGNEQFF. CDR3 sequence (DNA): TGTGCCAGCAGCCACCCCGGGACTAGAATCGGCAATGAGCAGTTCTTC.

CDR3 residues: CASSKSPDRAREGGEVTGELFF. As DNA, the CDR3 is TGTGCCAGCAGCAAATCACCGGACAGGGCCCGCGAGGGGGGTGAAGTCACCGGGGAGCTGTTTTTT. V and J are TRBV21-1 and TRBJ2-2; the listed D gene, TRBD1, was not tested against the DNA. TRBV21-1 is a pseudogene. The CDR3 is 22 residues long.

The V and J genes are TRBV5-5 and TRBJ2-5; 8 bases are shared with TRBD1. CDR3 length: 15 amino acids. Trimming took 1 base from V and 1 from J; bases not matched to a gene: 3. Germline V gives CDR1 SGHKS, CDR2 YYEKEE (reference sequence). The CDR3 spells CASSLSGGLQETQYF. DNA for the CDR3: TGTGCCAGCAGCTTGTCAGGGGGCCTCCAAGAGACCCAGTACTTC.

This clone was seen only once. The chain has TRBV28 and TRBJ2-7, with a tentative D call TRBD2 (6 bases). Germline values: CDR1 MDHEN, CDR2 SYDVKM. This CDR3 has 14 residues. Trimming took off 4 bases at V and 4 bases at J, with 14 bases between the two ends. CDR3 sequence (DNA): TGTGCCAGCAGTTCCTTGACTAGAAGTTACGAGCAGTACTTC. Translated: CASSSLTRSYEQYF.

The chain is built from TRBV30 and TRBJ1-1; maybe TRBD1 (6 bases). This CDR3 spans 13 amino acids. V lost 4 bases and J 5 bases, leaving 14 bases between the germline ends. Germline V gene lookup returns CDR1 GTSNPN and CDR2 SVGIG (reference sequence). CDR3 DNA: TGTGCCTGGAACTATGGGGGCGGAACTGAAGCTTTCTTT. Translation: CAWNYGGGTEAFF.

The sample holds one count of this clone. This chain links TRBV21-1 with TRBJ1-2. TRBV21-1 is shown as a pseudogene. This CDR3 comprises 15 residues. This chain's CDR3 is CASSQSEGRGYGYTF. CDR3 bases: TGTGCCAGCAGCCAATCCGAGGGGAGGGGTTATGGCTACACCTTC.

V usage is TRBV6-5 and J usage is TRBJ2-7; 7 bases agree with TRBD2. This CDR3 has 15 residues. V trimming: 9 bases; J trimming: 6 bases; junction bases outside the gene matches: 17. In germline, CDR1 is MNHEY, CDR2 SVGAGI. CDR3: CARLGRGNRESEQYF. CDR3 coding DNA: TGTGCCAGATTAGGGAGGGGCAATAGGGAGAGCGAGCAGTACTTC.

The V gene is TRBV12-3 or TRBV12-4, the J gene TRBJ1-4; 9 bases match TRBD1. The CDR3 is 13 residues long. J was trimmed by 6 bases and V by 8 bases; bases with no gene match: 4. As DNA, the CDR3 is TGTGCCAGCCATAGGACAGGGGATGAAAAACTGTTTTTT. This encodes CASHRTGDEKLFF.

The DNA for the CDR3 is TGTGCCAGCAGCCAAGGGGACACTGATCAAGAGACCCAGTACTTC. Amino acids: CASSQGDTDQETQYF. V usage is TRBV4-2 and J usage is TRBJ2-5, with D tentatively TRBD1 (6 bases). CDR3 length equals 15 residues. V lost 1 base and J lost 2, with 11 bases in between. Per germline, CDR1 LGHNA and CDR2 YNFKEQ.

This chain connects TRBV29-1 to TRBJ2-5; tentative D call: TRBD2 (5 bases). Germline loops: CDR1 SQVTM, CDR2 ANQGSEA. The CDR3 covers 10 residues. V lost 5 bases, J lost 5 bases, and 6 bases lay in between. Here the CDR3 DNA reads TGCAGCGTTCCGGGGGAGACCCAGTACTTC. Encoded protein: CSVPGETQYF. The full variable domain, its missing parts supplied by reference TRBV29-1 and TRBJ2-5, is SAVISQKPSRDICQRGTSLTIQCQVDSQVTMMFWYRQQPGQSLTLIATANQGSEATYESGFVIDKFPISRPNLTFSTLTVSNMSPEDSSIYLCSVPGETQYFGPGTRLLVL.

The CDR3 spells CASSIQGDEQFF. The CDR3 DNA reads TGTGCCAGCAGTATACAGGGTGATGAGCAGTTCTTC. The rearrangement uses TRBV6-5 and TRBJ2-1, with TRBD1 as a possible D gene (6 bases). The CDR3 spans 12 residues. V was trimmed by 5 bases and J by 8 bases, leaving 10 bases between them. The V gene's germline CDR1 is MNHEY and CDR2 SVGAGI.

The chain combines TRBV5-1 with TRBJ2-2; TRBD1 matches at 9 bases. The CDR3 extends over 16 amino acids. From germline, CDR1 is SGHRS and CDR2 YFSETQ. The ends lost 4 bases at V and 1 base at J; junction bases unmatched: 5. CDR3 loop: CASSLSGQGNTGELFF. CDR3 nucleotides: TGCGCCAGCAGCCTCTCGGGACAGGGGAACACCGGGGAGCTGTTTTTT.

The chain employs TRBV5-1 and TRBJ2-3; TRBD2 agrees at 7 bases. The CDR3 length is 12 residues. Germline assignment: CDR1 SGHRS and CDR2 YFSETQ. V was clipped by 6 bases and J by 6 bases; unmatched bases: 4. The CDR3: CASNSGGDTQYF. The CDR3 DNA follows: TGCGCCAGCAACTCCGGGGGGGATACGCAGTATTTT.

Of note for this clone: At one end the junction does not follow the germline gene, possibly because of a read error. The chain combines TRBV11-3 with TRBJ1-4, with TRBD1 identical over 8 bases. This CDR3 is built from 12 residues. Per the germline V gene, CDR1 is SGHNT and CDR2 is YENEEA. The CDR3 DNA is TGTGCCAGCAGCTCAAACAGGGGGGTGAGGGTTTTT. It encodes CASSSNRGVRVF.

The rearrangement links TRBV5-1 to TRBJ2-1, with 7 nucleotides matching TRBD1. Germline V gene lookup returns CDR1 SGHRS and CDR2 YFSETQ. There are 14 residues in the CDR3. Losses at the gene ends were 7 bases for V and 9 bases for J; bases not matched to a gene: 13. The chain's CDR3 is CASHDRDVMSEQFF. CDR3 nucleotide sequence: TGCGCCAGCCACGACAGGGATGTAATGAGTGAGCAGTTCTTC.

This sequence joins TRBV27 and TRBJ2-1; a possible D gene is TRBD2 (6 bases). Germline lookup yields CDR1 MNHEY and CDR2 SMNVEV (reference sequence). The CDR3 extends over 16 amino acids. Trimming removed 3 bases at V and 2 bases at J, with 14 bases between. The CDR3, as DNA: TGTGCCAGCAGTTTGAGGGAGGTAGCGGCCTACAATGAGCAGTTCTTC. Residues: CASSLREVAAYNEQFF.

On this clone itself: One end of the junction is discordant with germline, which a read error may explain. The chain employs TRBV10-1 and TRBJ2-2; TRBD1 is a possible D gene (6 bases). The CDR3 has 15 residues. Germline-derived CDR1 and CDR2 are WNHNN and SYGVQD (reference sequence). Here the CDR3 reads CASSAQGPATEELFF. CDR3 in DNA: TGCGCCAGCAGCGCACAGGGTCCAGCCACCGAGGAGCTGTTTTTT.

A few counts support this clone. The genes are TRBV29-1 and TRBJ2-7; 8 bases agree with TRBD2. CDR1 and CDR2 from the germline V gene are SQVTM and ANQGSEA. J lost 3 bases, V lost 1 base, and 8 bases had no gene match. The CDR3 sequence is 15 residues long. The DNA for the CDR3 is TGCAGCGTTGAAGGAGCGGGAGAGAACTACTACGAGCAGTACTTC. Translating gives CSVEGAGENYYEQYF.

J is TRBJ2-7 and V is TRBV7-9; the D gene is possibly TRBD2 (6 bases). V dropped 4 bases and J dropped 3 bases, with 13 bases sitting between them. This CDR3 is built from 14 residues. Germline V gives CDR1 SEHNR, CDR2 FQNEAQ (reference sequence). The CDR3 sequence is CASSWGLGSYEQYF. The CDR3 nucleotides read TGTGCCAGCAGCTGGGGACTGGGAAGCTACGAGCAGTACTTC. Variable domain in full (rest from reference TRBV7-9 and TRBJ2-7): DTGVSQNPRHKITKRGQNVTFRCDPISEHNRLYWYRQTLGQGPEFLTYFQNEAQLEKSRLLSDRFSAERPKGSFSTLEIQRTEQGDSAMYLCASSWGLGSYEQYFGPGTRLTVT.

The chain recombines TRBV3-1 (or the pseudogene TRBV3-2) with TRBJ2-1, with 7 positions matching TRBD2. V shed 0 bases and J 1 base; nucleotides not matched to a gene: 12. In germline, CDR1 is LGHDT, CDR2 YNNKEL (reference sequence). CDR3 size: 19 residues. The CDR3 here is CASSQERLLAVGSYNEQFF. In DNA, the CDR3 is TGTGCCAGCAGCCAAGAACGGTTGCTAGCGGTGGGGTCCTACAATGAGCAGTTCTTC.

The chain has TRBV15 and TRBJ1-5; no clear D gene. V was cut by 4 bases and J by 4 bases, with 8 bases left in between. The CDR3 length is 13 residues. Germline CDR1 reads LNHNV; CDR2 reads YYDKDF (reference sequence). The CDR3 sequence: CATSITENQPQHF. The CDR3 DNA reads as TGTGCCACCAGCATAACAGAAAATCAGCCCCAGCATTTT.